These T cell receptor beta chains were read from a single sample in a study of CD8 T cells in ankylosing spondylitis. TCRdb recomputed calls from the 5' RACE reads with MiXCR, one row per CDR3 protein. The data show 200,000 to 300,000 distinct CDR3 sequences, roughly 25% seen once. The material sequenced was blood, either unsorted or a sorted T cell fraction (not recorded which). These receptors were taken from a male donor with ankylosing spondylitis or in good health (not recorded which). CDR3s include the opening cysteine and the closing phenylalanine or tryptophan. D genes are given only for firm matches. The listing skips clone size in some rows; elsewhere it reads once, few, many or a size class.

j_call: TRBJ2-1; clone_size: many; d_call: TRBD1; v_call: TRBV15; cdr3_nt: TGTGCCACCAGCAGAGACAACAGGGGGTCATACTCCTACAATGAGCAGTTCTTC; cdr3_aa: CATSRDNRGSYSYNEQFF
j_call: TRBJ2-3; clone_size: -; d_call: -; v_call: TRBV6-1; cdr3_nt: TGTGCCAGCAGTGAAGCTAGGACTAGCACAGATACGCAGTATTTT; cdr3_aa: CASSEARTSTDTQYF
j_call: TRBJ2-5; clone_size: -; d_call: -; v_call: TRBV6-1; cdr3_nt: TGTGCCAGCAGTCCCGACAGGCTTAGAGGAGAGACCCAGTACTTC; cdr3_aa: CASSPDRLRGETQYF
j_call: TRBJ2-2; clone_size: many; d_call: -; v_call: TRBV20-1; cdr3_nt: TGCAGTGCTAGAGATGGCAGCCAAAACACCGGGGAGCTGTTTTTT; cdr3_aa: CSARDGSQNTGELFF
j_call: TRBJ2-5; clone_size: few; d_call: TRBD1; v_call: TRBV12-3/TRBV12-4; cdr3_nt: TGTGCCAGCAGTTCCAGACAGGGCCGCGAGACCCAGTACTTC; cdr3_aa: CASSSRQGRETQYF
j_call: TRBJ1-1; clone_size: -; d_call: -; v_call: TRBV12-3/TRBV12-4; cdr3_nt: TGTGCCAGCCTCCAACAGGGAAGCACTGAAGCTTTCTTT; cdr3_aa: CASLQQGSTEAFF
j_call: TRBJ2-5; clone_size: -; d_call: TRBD2; v_call: TRBV20-1; cdr3_nt: TGCAGTGCAACCTGGGGGGGTGGTTCTGTGACCCAGTACTTC; cdr3_aa: CSATWGGGSVTQYF
j_call: TRBJ1-5; clone_size: -; d_call: -; v_call: TRBV10-3; cdr3_nt: TGTGCCATCAGTGAGTCCCGTGAGTTGGAGGAGCCCCAGCATTTT; cdr3_aa: CAISESRELEEPQHF
j_call: TRBJ2-1; clone_size: -; d_call: -; v_call: TRBV7-2; cdr3_nt: TGTGCCAGCAGCTTAAACACTATGAATGAGCAGTTCTTC; cdr3_aa: CASSLNTMNEQFF
j_call: TRBJ2-7; clone_size: many; d_call: TRBD1; v_call: TRBV29-1; cdr3_nt: TGCAGCGTTGATTTTGGACAGGGTGGGGAGCAGTACTTC; cdr3_aa: CSVDFGQGGEQYF
j_call: TRBJ2-5; clone_size: -; d_call: -; v_call: TRBV12-3/TRBV12-4; cdr3_nt: TGTGCCAGCAGTTTAGCGAAGTGGGAGACCCAGTACTTC; cdr3_aa: CASSLAKWETQYF
j_call: TRBJ2-5; clone_size: -; d_call: TRBD2; v_call: TRBV4-2; cdr3_nt: TGTGCCAGCAGCCAAGACTCTGGCGGGGGGGCAGGAGAGACCCAGTACTTC; cdr3_aa: CASSQDSGGGAGETQYF
j_call: TRBJ2-7; clone_size: many; d_call: TRBD1; v_call: TRBV5-6; cdr3_nt: TGTGCCAGCAGCTTGGTAGGTGACAGGGGCACCTACGAGCAGTACTTC; cdr3_aa: CASSLVGDRGTYEQYF
j_call: TRBJ2-6; clone_size: -; d_call: TRBD2; v_call: TRBV6-1; cdr3_nt: TGTGCCAGCACCCGGGGGGGCGCCCGGTCCTCTGGGGCCAACGTCCTGACTTTC; cdr3_aa: CASTRGGARSSGANVLTF
j_call: TRBJ2-5; clone_size: -; d_call: -; v_call: TRBV2; cdr3_nt: TGTGCCAGCAGTGAAGAAAGGGGGGGGTCCCAGTACTTC; cdr3_aa: CASSEERGGSQYF
j_call: TRBJ1-4; clone_size: -; d_call: -; v_call: TRBV19; cdr3_nt: TGTGCCAGTAGTATTTCCTCGTCGGGGTTTCGAGAAAAACTGTTTTTT; cdr3_aa: CASSISSSGFREKLFF
j_call: TRBJ2-1; clone_size: many; d_call: TRBD2; v_call: TRBV6-5; cdr3_nt: TGTGCCAGCAGTTACCTCCAGCGGGGCAGCGGAAGCTCCTACAATGAGCAGTTCTTC; cdr3_aa: CASSYLQRGSGSSYNEQFF
j_call: TRBJ2-1; clone_size: many; d_call: -; v_call: TRBV12-3/TRBV12-4; cdr3_nt: TGTGCCAGCACTCGAACGACAGCGGACAATGAGCAGTTCTTC; cdr3_aa: CASTRTTADNEQFF
j_call: TRBJ1-2; clone_size: -; d_call: -; v_call: TRBV29-1; cdr3_nt: TGCAGCGTTCAGGGTTCAGGGGCCAGTCCATATGGCTACACCTTC; cdr3_aa: CSVQGSGASPYGYTF
j_call: TRBJ2-3; clone_size: few; d_call: TRBD2; v_call: TRBV7-2; cdr3_nt: TGTGCCAGCAGCTTTTCAGCGGGGGGGGCAGATACGCAGTATTTT; cdr3_aa: CASSFSAGGADTQYF
j_call: TRBJ2-1; clone_size: -; d_call: -; v_call: TRBV7-8; cdr3_nt: TGTGCCAGCAGCTTAGAATTTCTGCAGTTCTTC; cdr3_aa: CASSLEFLQFF
j_call: TRBJ2-7; clone_size: few; d_call: TRBD1; v_call: TRBV4-2; cdr3_nt: TGTGCCAGCAGCCATAACGGACAGGGTAGCTCCTACGAGCAGTACTTC; cdr3_aa: CASSHNGQGSSYEQYF
j_call: TRBJ2-4; clone_size: -; d_call: -; v_call: TRBV20-1; cdr3_nt: TGCAGTGCTTCCAAAACAGAAAACATTCAGTACTTC; cdr3_aa: CSASKTENIQYF
j_call: TRBJ1-1; clone_size: many; d_call: -; v_call: TRBV7-9; cdr3_nt: TGTGCCAGCAGCCTATCACTAATGTCAGCTTTCTTT; cdr3_aa: CASSLSLMSAFF
j_call: TRBJ1-5; clone_size: many; d_call: -; v_call: TRBV12-3/TRBV12-4; cdr3_nt: TGTGCCAGCAGTCCAGAGGGATTAAGAGAGCCCCAGCATTTT; cdr3_aa: CASSPEGLREPQHF
j_call: TRBJ2-3; clone_size: few; d_call: -; v_call: TRBV29-1; cdr3_nt: TGCAGCGTCCTCCCTGGGGGCACAGATACGCAGTATTTT; cdr3_aa: CSVLPGGTDTQYF
j_call: TRBJ2-7; clone_size: -; d_call: -; v_call: TRBV20-1; cdr3_nt: TGCAGTGCCGGGACACCCGACTACGAGCAGTACTTC; cdr3_aa: CSAGTPDYEQYF
j_call: TRBJ2-1; clone_size: few; d_call: -; v_call: TRBV20-1; cdr3_nt: TGCAGTGCTAACCTCAGGGCGAGCTCCTACAATGAGCAGTTCTTC; cdr3_aa: CSANLRASSYNEQFF
j_call: TRBJ1-5; clone_size: few; d_call: TRBD1; v_call: TRBV20-1; cdr3_nt: TGCAGTGCCGCGGACAGGATATATAGCAATCAGCCCCAGCATTTT; cdr3_aa: CSAADRIYSNQPQHF
j_call: TRBJ2-5; clone_size: -; d_call: -; v_call: TRBV15; cdr3_nt: TGTGCCACCAGCAGAGACAGGGGGGAAGAGACCCAGTACTTC; cdr3_aa: CATSRDRGEETQYF
j_call: TRBJ2-1; clone_size: -; d_call: -; v_call: TRBV6-1; cdr3_nt: TGTGCCAGTCGGGGGCAGCTCTACAATGAGCAGTTCTTC; cdr3_aa: CASRGQLYNEQFF
j_call: TRBJ2-7; clone_size: -; d_call: -; v_call: TRBV11-2; cdr3_nt: TGTGCCAGCAGCCACCCTGGGGAGAGCTACGAGCAGTACTTC; cdr3_aa: CASSHPGESYEQYF
j_call: TRBJ2-5; clone_size: -; d_call: -; v_call: TRBV7-8; cdr3_nt: TGTGCCAGCAGCTCATTTCTACCACAAGAGACCCAGTACTTC; cdr3_aa: CASSSFLPQETQYF
j_call: TRBJ2-3; clone_size: -; d_call: -; v_call: TRBV7-3; cdr3_nt: TGTGCCAGCAGCTTCGGCGCGCACCTCACAGATACGCAGTATTTT; cdr3_aa: CASSFGAHLTDTQYF
j_call: TRBJ1-1; clone_size: few; d_call: TRBD1; v_call: TRBV11-2; cdr3_nt: TGTGCCAGCACCCTTCTCTGGACAGGGGGCTACGGTGAAGCTTTCTTT; cdr3_aa: CASTLLWTGGYGEAFF
j_call: TRBJ2-5; clone_size: many; d_call: -; v_call: TRBV7-6; cdr3_nt: TGTGCCCTACAGGCGGGGCCCCAAGAGACCCAGTACTTC; cdr3_aa: CALQAGPQETQYF
j_call: TRBJ2-7; clone_size: many; d_call: -; v_call: TRBV11-2; cdr3_nt: TGTGCCAGCAGCTTAGATTCAGGCAGCAAAATTCACTACGAGCAGTACTTC; cdr3_aa: CASSLDSGSKIHYEQYF
j_call: TRBJ1-1; clone_size: few; d_call: -; v_call: TRBV5-6; cdr3_nt: TGTGCCAGCAGCTTGAGGTATAACACTGAAGCTTTCTTT; cdr3_aa: CASSLRYNTEAFF
j_call: TRBJ2-7; clone_size: -; d_call: -; v_call: TRBV20-1; cdr3_nt: TGCAGTGCTAGCCAATCCAGGGGTCAGACCTACGAGCAGTACTTC; cdr3_aa: CSASQSRGQTYEQYF
j_call: TRBJ1-2; clone_size: -; d_call: -; v_call: TRBV5-5; cdr3_nt: TGTGCCAGCAGATCGACAGACCCGGGCTACACCTTC; cdr3_aa: CASRSTDPGYTF
j_call: TRBJ1-2; clone_size: -; d_call: TRBD1; v_call: TRBV20-1; cdr3_nt: TGCAGTGCTAGAGAAAGTACAGGGGCCGACTATGGCTACACCTTC; cdr3_aa: CSARESTGADYGYTF
j_call: TRBJ2-2; clone_size: many; d_call: TRBD1; v_call: TRBV5-1; cdr3_nt: TGCGCCAGCAGCTTGCGGGACAGAACCACCGGGGAGCTGTTTTTT; cdr3_aa: CASSLRDRTTGELFF
j_call: TRBJ1-2; clone_size: -; d_call: -; v_call: TRBV12-3/TRBV12-4; cdr3_nt: TGTGCCAGCACCCCCTCCCTGGGGGGTGGCTACACCTTC; cdr3_aa: CASTPSLGGGYTF
j_call: TRBJ2-5; clone_size: -; d_call: TRBD1; v_call: TRBV6-2/TRBV6-3; cdr3_nt: TGTGCCAGCAGTTCCCGGACAGGGTTCGCCCCTCAGTACTTC; cdr3_aa: CASSSRTGFAPQYF
j_call: TRBJ2-5; clone_size: few; d_call: -; v_call: TRBV10-3; cdr3_nt: TGTGCCATCAGCGTCAGCGGCGTGGTTGAGACCCAGTACTTC; cdr3_aa: CAISVSGVVETQYF
j_call: TRBJ2-1; clone_size: many; d_call: TRBD2; v_call: TRBV20-1; cdr3_nt: TGCAGTGCTAGAGTAGCTAGCGGGGGGTTCCATGAGCAGTTCTTC; cdr3_aa: CSARVASGGFHEQFF
j_call: TRBJ2-7; clone_size: few; d_call: TRBD2; v_call: TRBV6-1; cdr3_nt: TGTGCCAGCACGACTAGCGGGGAGGGGGAGCAGTACTTC; cdr3_aa: CASTTSGEGEQYF
j_call: TRBJ1-5; clone_size: many; d_call: -; v_call: TRBV7-2; cdr3_nt: TGTGCCAGCAGCTTAGTCGGGTCTCCCGGGAGCAATCAGCCCCAGCATTTT; cdr3_aa: CASSLVGSPGSNQPQHF
j_call: TRBJ1-5; clone_size: many; d_call: -; v_call: TRBV11-2; cdr3_nt: TGTGCCAGCAGCTGGGGGGGCGGTCAGCCCCAGCATTTT; cdr3_aa: CASSWGGGQPQHF
j_call: TRBJ2-4; clone_size: many; d_call: TRBD1; v_call: TRBV29-1; cdr3_nt: TGCAGCGTCGGACAGGGGGCGGCCAAAAACATTCAGTACTTC; cdr3_aa: CSVGQGAAKNIQYF
j_call: TRBJ2-3; clone_size: many; d_call: -; v_call: TRBV25-1; cdr3_nt: TGTGCCAGCAGTGGCCGCGGTTTCGGTAGCACAGATACGCAGTATTTT; cdr3_aa: CASSGRGFGSTDTQYF
j_call: TRBJ1-2; clone_size: few; d_call: -; v_call: TRBV12-3/TRBV12-4; cdr3_nt: TGTGCCAGCAGTTTAGATTACTATGGCTACACCTTC; cdr3_aa: CASSLDYYGYTF
j_call: TRBJ2-7; clone_size: few; d_call: -; v_call: TRBV14; cdr3_nt: TGTGCCAGCAGCCTCAACCCTGGCCTCGAGCAGTACTTC; cdr3_aa: CASSLNPGLEQYF